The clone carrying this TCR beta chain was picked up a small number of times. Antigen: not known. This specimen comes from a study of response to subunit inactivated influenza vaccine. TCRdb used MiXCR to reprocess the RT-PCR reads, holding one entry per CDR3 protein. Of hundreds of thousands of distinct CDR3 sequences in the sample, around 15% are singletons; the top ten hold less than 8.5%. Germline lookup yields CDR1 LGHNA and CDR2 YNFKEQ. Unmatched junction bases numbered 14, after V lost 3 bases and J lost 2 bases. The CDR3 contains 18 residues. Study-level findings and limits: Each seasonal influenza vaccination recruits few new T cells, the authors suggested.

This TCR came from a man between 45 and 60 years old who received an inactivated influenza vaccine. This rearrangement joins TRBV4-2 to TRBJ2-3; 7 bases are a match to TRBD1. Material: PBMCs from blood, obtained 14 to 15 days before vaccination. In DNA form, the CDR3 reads TGTGCCAGCAGCCACAAACCGGGCGACAGGGATAACACAGATACGCAGTATTTT. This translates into CASSHKPGDRDNTDTQYF.